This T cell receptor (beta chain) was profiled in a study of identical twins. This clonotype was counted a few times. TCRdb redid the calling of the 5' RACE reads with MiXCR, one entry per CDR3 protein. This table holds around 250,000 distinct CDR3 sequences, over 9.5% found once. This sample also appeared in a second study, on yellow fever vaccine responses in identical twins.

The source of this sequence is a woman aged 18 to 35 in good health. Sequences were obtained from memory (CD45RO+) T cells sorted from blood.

In nucleotides, the CDR3 is TGTGCCAGCAGCCAAGATCCCACCCTAAGGGAGACCCAGTACTTC. This sequence encodes CASSQDPTLRETQYF. V is TRBV3-1 and J is TRBJ2-5; D gene uncertain. In germline, CDR1 is LGHDT, CDR2 YNNKEL (reference sequence). V lost 0 bases to trimming and J lost 5 bases, with 13 bases between them. This CDR3 comprises 15 residues.